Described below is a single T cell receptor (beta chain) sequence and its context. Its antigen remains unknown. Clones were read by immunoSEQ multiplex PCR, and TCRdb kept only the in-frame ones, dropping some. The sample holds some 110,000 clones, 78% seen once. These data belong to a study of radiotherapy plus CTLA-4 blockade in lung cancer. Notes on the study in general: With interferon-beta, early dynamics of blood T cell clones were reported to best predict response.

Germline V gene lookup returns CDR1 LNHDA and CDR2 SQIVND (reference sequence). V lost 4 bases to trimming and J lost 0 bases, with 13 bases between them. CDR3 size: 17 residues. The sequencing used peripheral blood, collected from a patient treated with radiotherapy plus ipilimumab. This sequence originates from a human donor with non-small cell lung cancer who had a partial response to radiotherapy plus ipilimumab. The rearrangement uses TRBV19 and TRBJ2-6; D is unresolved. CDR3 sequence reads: CASSKVPGHSGANVLTF. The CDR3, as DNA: TGTGCCAGTAGTAAGGTCCCGGGTCACTCTGGGGCCAACGTCCTGACTTTC.